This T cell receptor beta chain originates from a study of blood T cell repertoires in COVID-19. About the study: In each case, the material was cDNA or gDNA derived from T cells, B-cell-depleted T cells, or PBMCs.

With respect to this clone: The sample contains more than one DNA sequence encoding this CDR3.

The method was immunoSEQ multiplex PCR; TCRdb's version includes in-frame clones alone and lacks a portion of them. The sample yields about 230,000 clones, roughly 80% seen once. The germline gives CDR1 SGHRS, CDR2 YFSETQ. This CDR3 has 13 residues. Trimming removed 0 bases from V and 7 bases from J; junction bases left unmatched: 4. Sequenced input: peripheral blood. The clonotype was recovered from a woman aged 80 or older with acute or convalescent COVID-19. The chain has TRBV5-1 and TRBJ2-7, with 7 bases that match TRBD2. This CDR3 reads CASSLEGAGEQYF. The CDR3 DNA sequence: TGCGCCAGCAGCTTGGAGGGAGCGGGAGAGCAGTACTTC.